The present entry profiles one T cell receptor (beta chain) with its context. Its antigen is not known. This entry belongs to a study of cytomegalovirus exposure and HLA in healthy donors. About the research overall: The Caucasian-associated ancestry cluster contained about four fifths of the roughly 400 genotyped donors. Study-wide results and caveats: Reports described diagnosis of cytomegalovirus status by the classifier as highly specific and sensitive. Later findings reportedly placed an Asian-associated ancestry cluster below the 666-donor mean for N-insertions.

The PCR contained 60 Vbeta and 13 Jbeta primers. In the study's own analysis: In a later analysis, around 10 million of 65 million to 90 million unique beta chains occurred in at least two donors. Only in-frame clones appear in the TCRdb table, and some are missing; sequencing was by immunoSEQ multiplex PCR. That table is the source of V, J and clone size, and D and trimming were worked out from the DNA. The sample shows around 170,000 clones, roughly 76% of them seen only once. Between the trimmed V and J ends, which lost 3 bases and 0 bases, there was a span of 13 bases. The CDR3 is made up of 16 amino acids. Germline CDR1 MNHEY, CDR2 SMNVEV (reference sequence).

The clonotype was recovered from a middle-aged man in good health and CMV-seropositive. The specimen sequenced was PBMCs. V and J are TRBV27 and TRBJ2-3; no clear D gene. CDR3 region: CASSLYSSTSTDTQYF. The CDR3 DNA is TGTGCCAGCAGTTTGTACTCCTCGACAAGCACAGATACGCAGTATTTT.